This TCR beta chain came from a study of OX40 agonist ivuxolimab in advanced cancers. Across the study: Dose-escalation subjects each had hepatocellular carcinoma, melanoma, renal cell or head and neck cancer.

The investigators sampled blood at baseline, at cycle 4 day 1, and at cycle 7 day 1. Sequencing used immunoSEQ multiplex PCR; TCRdb keeps in-frame clones, though not all of them. The data contain about 58,000 clones, about 87% of them singletons. The sample holds a few counts of this clone. The sample was CD4+ or CD8+ T cells sorted from blood, taken in a trial of the OX40 agonist ivuxolimab. The receptor was derived from an adult with an advanced solid tumor such as melanoma, head and neck, liver or kidney cancer.

Here the CDR3 reads CASSLDVTGNTIYF. The DNA of the CDR3 is TGCGCCAGCAGCTTGGACGTGACTGGAAACACCATATATTTT. The V call is TRBV5-1, the J call TRBJ1-3; D ambiguous. The CDR3 is 14 amino acids. CDR1 and CDR2 from the germline V gene are SGHRS and YFSETQ. The ends were cut back, 0 bases at V and 2 bases at J, with 6 bases in the middle.